This T cell receptor (beta chain) is from a study of blood T cell repertoires in COVID-19. Study as a whole: Researchers got acute and convalescent COVID-19 samples from the United States, Italy and Spain. T cells, B-cell-depleted T cells, or PBMCs provided the cDNA or gDNA that served as material.

Methods used by the authors: Nucleated cell counts were estimated from reference gene primer amplification. Assay: immunoSEQ multiplex PCR; the TCRdb copy retains only in-frame clones and omits some. For V, J and clone size, that table is used; D and trimming come from the DNA. The sample lists 110,000 or so clones; around 84% were seen once. As for this clone: Other DNA sequences of this sample code for an identical CDR3.

Germline values: CDR1 MNHEY, CDR2 SMNVEV (reference sequence). The CDR3 has 15 amino acids. V lost 2 bases, J lost 0 bases, and 7 bases lay in between. The specimen was peripheral blood. The clonotype was recovered from a man aged 40-55 years with acute or convalescent COVID-19. The chain employs TRBV27 and TRBJ2-2, with TRBD2 as a possible D gene (5 bases). The DNA for the CDR3 is TGTGCCAGCAGTTTACTGGGAGCGAACACCGGGGAGCTGTTTTTT. Residues: CASSLLGANTGELFF.